The clone carrying this T cell receptor (beta chain) showed up just a few times. Its antigen is undetermined. J lost 0 bases, V lost 3 bases, and 2 bases had no gene match. This CDR3 contains 15 residues. The germline CDR1 and CDR2 sequences are MNHEY and SMNVEV (reference sequence). An Oncomine TCR Beta short-read assay was used to sequence the DNA from cultured CD4+ T cells. MiXCR was run by TCRdb on the PCR reads, yielding one entry per CDR3 protein. This sample yields 25,000 or so distinct CDR3 sequences, of which approximately 40% are seen a single time; about 3.4% belongs to the top ten. These data belong to a study of vaccination and CD4 T cells after COVID-19. Study overall: Each control was exposed to a CEFX pool, an HIV-1 Nef pool, or no peptide at all.

Regarding time point: late sampling 161 to 241 days after vaccination in a few convalescent patients. As to treatment: roughly 11-day PBMC culture with coronavirus spike peptide pools or control peptides (ViraFEST assay). The input for sequencing was CD4+ T cells from blood, cultured in vitro, taken about 7 months after SARS-CoV-2 vaccination. The clonotype comes from a human donor who had recovered from COVID-19. The chain has TRBV27 and TRBJ2-1; 7 positions match TRBD1. CDR3 sequence reads: CASSLDRSSYNEQFF. The DNA for the CDR3 is TGTGCCAGCAGTTTGGACAGGAGCTCCTACAATGAGCAGTTCTTC.